This TCR beta chain was obtained from a study of T-cell reconstitution after alpha-beta-depleted transplantation in children. The sample holds many counts of this clonotype. What it binds is not known. TCRbeta library construction was performed incorporating unique molecular identifiers. TCRdb recomputed calls from the PCR reads with MiXCR, one row per CDR3 protein. This sample has approximately 300,000 distinct CDR3 sequences, with around 7.3% found just once. V lost 0 bases to trimming and J lost 4 bases; unmatched junction nucleotides: 3. This CDR3 comprises 14 residues. Germline V gene lookup returns CDR1 SEHNR and CDR2 FQNEAQ (reference sequence). Study-wide results and limits: The study reportedly traced alpha-beta T cells about two months after transplant to several hundred expanded graft clones. One year after transplant, T-cell counts and diversity came mostly from newly produced T cells.

This sample comprised peripheral blood, obtained 360 days after TCRalphabeta/CD19-depleted stem cell transplant. The V gene is TRBV7-9, the J gene TRBJ2-7, with 7 nucleotides matching TRBD1. This clonotype originated in a female patient between 2 and 15 years old who had a stem cell transplant for Fanconi anemia, so the T cells may come from the graft donor. In nucleotides, the CDR3 is TGTGCCAGCAGCTTAGCGGGGACAGCTTACGAGCAGTACTTC. Its translation is CASSLAGTAYEQYF.